Listed here are 7 T cell receptor beta chains from one sample, sequenced in a study of cytomegalovirus exposure and HLA in healthy donors. PCR employed 60 Vbeta and 13 Jbeta primers. This table comes from immunoSEQ multiplex PCR, and its TCRdb copy is limited to in-frame clones, with some not included. The data show roughly 190,000 clones, 77% seen once. The sequenced sample consisted of PBMCs. These receptors all come from a woman aged 25-40 years in good health and CMV-seropositive.

This chain uses TRBV7-9 with TRBJ1-1, with 9 nucleotides matching TRBD1. There are 17 residues in the CDR3. The junction had 12 bases not matched to a gene; V was cut back by 5 bases and J by 2 bases. Looked up from germline, CDR1 is SEHNR and CDR2 is FQNEAQ (reference sequence). CDR3 coding DNA: TGTGCCAGCAGCCCCTCATCCGGGACAGGGATCAACACTGAAGCTTTCTTT. This encodes CASSPSSGTGINTEAFF.

The chain has TRBV30 and TRBJ1-2; D unclear. Germline loops: CDR1 GTSNPN, CDR2 SVGIG (reference sequence). Deletions cut 2 bases from V and 5 bases from J, with 6 bases between. The CDR3 sequence is 11 residues long. In nucleotides, the CDR3 is TGTGCCTGGAGTCCGGGGTATGGCTACACCTTC. Amino acids: CAWSPGYGYTF.

This clone was counted between two and nine times. The J gene is TRBJ1-4, the V gene TRBV5-5; perhaps TRBD1 as D (5 bases). Germline CDR1 SGHKS, CDR2 YYEKEE (reference sequence). The CDR3 length is 14 residues. The ends were cut back, 4 bases at V and 8 bases at J, with 15 bases in the middle. In nucleotides, the CDR3 is TGTGCCAGCAGCCTCCCGGGAGGGGTCGAAAAACTGTTTTTT. As protein: CASSLPGGVEKLFF.

The V and J genes are TRBV10-3 and TRBJ2-3; a possible D gene is TRBD2 (6 bases). Trimming removed 8 bases from V and 6 bases from J, with 9 bases in between. There are 11 residues in the CDR3. Germline CDR1 reads ENHRY; CDR2 reads SYGVKD. The CDR3 sequence: CAIRGTDTQYF. CDR3 coding DNA: TGTGCCATCCGCGGGACCGATACGCAGTATTTT.

The CDR3 spells CASPPGLAVYNEQFF. The CDR3 DNA sequence: TGTGCCAGCCCTCCGGGACTAGCGGTCTACAATGAGCAGTTCTTC. The chain carries TRBV11-3 and TRBJ2-1; 11 nucleotides align to TRBD2. CDR1 and CDR2 (germline): SGHNT, YENEEA. The CDR3 contains 15 residues. V lost 8 bases, J lost 3 bases, and 6 bases stayed unmatched.

V and J are TRBV5-4 and TRBJ2-7, with 7 nucleotides matching TRBD1. Trimming at V came to 0 bases and at J to 0 bases, leaving 3 bases not matched to a gene. This CDR3 has 15 amino acids. CDR1 SGHNT and CDR2 YYREEE come from the germline V gene (reference sequence). The CDR3, as DNA: TGTGCCAGCAGCTTGGCTCGACAGGGCTCCTACGAGCAGTACTTC. Encoded protein: CASSLARQGSYEQYF.

This clone was observed a few times. V is TRBV7-8 and J is TRBJ1-1; D unclear. Germline loops: CDR1 SGHVS, CDR2 FQNEAQ. V was trimmed by 6 bases and J by 11 bases, leaving 19 bases between them. The CDR3 loop spans 13 amino acids. CDR3 protein: CASRAGWSLDAFF. For the CDR3, the DNA is TGTGCCAGCAGGGCGGGGTGGAGTCTGGATGCTTTCTTT.